Given below is one TCR beta chain in context. Its antigen target is currently unknown. Qualities for individual bases were not recorded, and no much larger clone is one base off. The library was produced with the immunoSEQ multiplex PCR assay. Rearranged TCR beta chain sequences were amplified using the hsTCRB Kit according to the manufacturer's protocol. Sequencing of TCRB libraries was carried out on an Illumina MiSeq. The original pipeline was this. The proprietary platform of the kit vendor was used for demultiplexing, trimming and gene mapping. In its TCRdb copy, this immuneACCESS table keeps in-frame sequences only and misses some clones. Where compared with another copy, unresolved V genes explain less than half of these, and the others have no known cause. V and J calls and clone size are copied from that table; D and trimming were computed from the DNA. Counted in this sample were around 30,000 clones; 90% of them appeared once. The ten biggest clones cover less than 25% of the sample.

The sample comes from a study of a mutant IDH1 vaccine in newly diagnosed glioma (TCRdb year 2021). Concerning the study at large: Patients received eight vaccinations in weeks 1, 3, 5, 7, 11, 15, 19 and 23, corresponding to visits V03 through V10. Vaccination was initiated 4-6 weeks after radiotherapy alone, or concurrently with temozolomide cycles in the chemotherapy-containing groups. Of the approximately 32 treated patients, roughly 60% were male and about 40% were female, and the mean age was approximately 40 years. Before enrollment, patients had received standard therapy of radiotherapy alone, temozolomide alone, or radiochemotherapy with temozolomide; most received the combination. Peripheral blood was collected at six visits: V03 (baseline), V05, V07, V10, V12 and V13. For exploratory analyses, about two dozen treated patients had longitudinal TCRB deep sequencing done wherever samples were available. Overall study outcomes, separate from this receptor: Selection of PBMC samples for TCRB deep sequencing was based on availability. Immune responses induced by the vaccine were seen in more than 85% of patients across multiple MHC alleles. According to the authors, sample limitations meant that analyses of patient blood samples could not be reproduced. No apparent relationship was observed between pseudoprogression and alterations in the top peripheral T cell clonotypes detected by TCRB sequencing.

V has 5 bases trimmed and J has 4 bases trimmed; junction bases matching no gene number 4. CDR1 SQVTM and CDR2 ANQGSEA were looked up in the germline V gene. The CDR3 spans 13 residues, from the cysteine through the phenylalanine. Only CDR3 DNA is held: 39 bases, read in frame from base 1. The sample's time point label is to be understood as: week 11, during vaccination. Each vaccine dose, consisting of 300 ug of a 20-mer mutant IDH1 peptide in Montanide, was administered subcutaneously with topical imiquimod. Donors had newly diagnosed WHO grade 3 or 4 IDH1-mutant astrocytomas with loss of nuclear ATRX. The samples were drawn from NOA16, a multicentre, single-arm, open-label phase I trial in Germany that tested a mutant IDH1 peptide vaccine in humans for the first time. The DNeasy Blood and Tissue Kit was used to extract genomic DNA from EDTA blood for TCRB sequencing.

The chain couples TRBV29-1 to TRBJ1-5; 8 central nucleotides agree with TRBD1. The TCR originated in a man aged 18 to 30 with glioma. The sequencing used PBMCs, collected from a glioma patient whose treatment included an IDH1 peptide vaccine. Read as DNA, the sequence is TGCAGCGTTCTTACAGGGGGTAATCAGCCCCAGCATTTT. Translated, this gives CSVLTGGNQPQHF.